The 25 T cell receptor beta chains listed next were all sequenced from one sample in a study of PD-1 blockade in mismatch repair-deficient tumors. The antigens for these receptors are not known. Time point here: roughly 10-day in vitro stimulation with candidate neoantigen peptide 3. The repertoire was sequenced with immunoSEQ multiplex PCR; TCRdb's copy has only in-frame clones and lacks some. This table holds 10,000 or so clones, 90% to 95% found once. Here the sequenced sample was cells cultured in vitro, taken from a patient treated with pembrolizumab. The receptors originated from an adult with mismatch repair-deficient cancer.

V usage is TRBV28 and J usage is TRBJ1-1, with D perhaps TRBD1 (6 bases). The CDR3 is 16 residues long. CDR1 is MDHEN and CDR2 is SYDVKM in the germline V gene. V gave up 5 bases and J gave up 1 base, with 17 bases separating them. CDR3 in amino acids: CASSPVGGAGNTEAFF. In DNA form, the CDR3 reads TGTGCCAGCAGTCCCGTTGGGGGGGCGGGGAACACTGAAGCTTTCTTT.

The rearrangement links TRBV10-1 to TRBJ2-7; TRBD1 matches 7 bases. Germline V gives CDR1 WNHNN, CDR2 SYGVQD (reference sequence). J gave up 3 bases and V 2 bases, and 4 bases lay outside the gene matches. The CDR3 spans 14 residues. This chain's CDR3 is CASSENHRGYEQYF. For the CDR3, the DNA is TGCGCCAGCAGTGAGAATCACAGGGGCTACGAGCAGTACTTC.

This chain links TRBV15 with TRBJ2-5; 7 nucleotides line up with TRBD2. Germline CDR1 is LNHNV and CDR2 is YYDKDF (reference sequence). V gave up 1 base and J gave up 5 bases; unmatched junction bases: 10. The CDR3 totals 16 residues. The CDR3 coding sequence is TGTGCCACCAGCAGAGGTGGGGGAGGGCACTGGGAGACCCAGTACTTC. Residues: CATSRGGGGHWETQYF.

The genes are TRBV7-9 and TRBJ1-2, with 9 bases identical to TRBD1. This CDR3 comprises 17 residues. The germline V gene encodes CDR1 SEHNR and CDR2 FQNEAQ (reference sequence). J gave up 0 bases and V 4 bases, and 9 bases lay outside the gene matches. The DNA of the CDR3 is TGTGCCAGCAGCTACCTGACAGGGGGGATGGCTAACTATGGCTACACCTTC. This codes for CASSYLTGGMANYGYTF.

CDR3 residues: CASSDPGLVYEQYF. The CDR3 DNA reads as TGTGCCAGCAGTGACCCGGGACTAGTCTACGAGCAGTACTTC. The chain joins TRBV2 to TRBJ2-7, with 8 bases fitting TRBD2. Trimming took 3 bases from V and 3 from J; bases not matched to a gene: 4. This CDR3 contains 14 residues. Germline CDR1 is SNHLY and CDR2 is FYNNEI.

This clone was found a few times. The chain carries TRBV7-2 and TRBJ1-5; no firm D call. The CDR3 runs 14 residues. The germline V gene encodes CDR1 SGHTA and CDR2 FQGNSA. Trimming left V 5 bases short and J 0 bases short, with 8 bases between. CDR3 nucleotides: TGTGCCAGCAGCCGCGACAATAGCAATCAGCCCCAGCATTTT. It yields the protein CASSRDNSNQPQHF.

CDR3 in DNA: TGTGCCAGCAGTTGGTTGCGGGAACACGAGCAGTACTTC. Amino acid sequence: CASSWLREHEQYF. V gene TRBV27 combines with J gene TRBJ2-7; weak D call: TRBD2 (6 bases). V was clipped by 4 bases and J by 5 bases, with 12 bases between them. The germline V gene encodes CDR1 MNHEY and CDR2 SMNVEV (reference sequence). The CDR3 runs to 13 residues.

The chain uses TRBV23-1 and TRBJ2-3; 10 nucleotides match TRBD2. Being an ORF, TRBV23-1 has a function that is uncertain. V trimming: 0 bases; J trimming: 5 bases; junction bases outside the gene matches: 2. The CDR3 totals 15 residues. Written as DNA, the CDR3 is TGCGCCAGCAGTCAATCGGGGACTAGCGTAGATACGCAGTATTTT. Amino acids: CASSQSGTSVDTQYF.

This chain's CDR3 is CASSVFGGSGTGELFF. CDR3 coding DNA: TGTGCCAGCAGCGTATTCGGAGGGAGCGGGACCGGGGAGCTGTTTTTT. The chain joins TRBV9 to TRBJ2-2; perhaps TRBD2 as D (6 bases). Trimming stripped 1 base from V and 5 bases from J, with 15 bases between. Germline CDR1 and CDR2: SGDLS and YYNGEE. There are 16 residues in the CDR3.

The rearrangement joins TRBV29-1 to TRBJ1-1, with a weak D call TRBD1 (6 bases). Germline V gives CDR1 SQVTM, CDR2 ANQGSEA. The CDR3 is 13 amino acids. The V end was cut by 7 bases, the J end by 1 base, with 13 bases between. This CDR3 is CSARGGSNTEAFF. The CDR3 bases are TGCAGCGCTAGGGGGGGGTCGAACACTGAAGCTTTCTTT.

This clone was found once. V gene TRBV28 combines with J gene TRBJ2-1; D may be TRBD2 (6 bases). The CDR3 consists of 15 residues. V lost 4 bases, J lost 3 bases, and 13 bases lay in between. Germline assignment: CDR1 MDHEN and CDR2 SYDVKM. CDR3: CASSWAGLIYNEQFF. As DNA, the CDR3 is TGTGCCAGCAGTTGGGCGGGACTGATCTACAATGAGCAGTTCTTC.

The gene calls are TRBV11-2 and TRBJ2-1; possible D gene TRBD1, 6 bases. This CDR3 is built from 16 residues. V lost 1 base, J lost 4 bases, and 14 bases lay in between. In germline, CDR1 is SGHAT, CDR2 FQNNGV. The DNA for the CDR3 is TGTGCCAGCAGCTTAGTAAGGGGACATAGATACAATGAGCAGTTCTTC. This codes for CASSLVRGHRYNEQFF.

The chain is built from TRBV6-1 and TRBJ2-5, with D possibly TRBD1 on 5 matching bases. Germline lookup yields CDR1 MNHNS and CDR2 SASEGT. V was trimmed by 4 bases and J by 2 bases, leaving 5 bases between them. This CDR3 contains 12 residues. DNA for the CDR3: TGTGCCAGCAGTGGACAGCAAGAGACCCAGTACTTC. It is translated as CASSGQQETQYF.

The chain recombines TRBV5-6 with TRBJ2-2; no clear D. The CDR3 totals 12 residues. CDR1 is SGHDT, CDR2 YYEEEE, per germline. Trimming removed 6 bases from V and 4 bases from J, with 7 bases in between. The CDR3 protein is CASNSGTGELFF. As DNA, the CDR3 is TGTGCCAGCAACTCGGGCACCGGGGAGCTGTTTTTT.

The CDR3 loop is CASSPQGGHTIYF. The CDR3 bases are TGTGCCAGCAGCCCACAGGGAGGGCACACCATATATTTT. V usage is TRBV7-2 and J usage is TRBJ1-3, with D maybe TRBD1 (6 bases). The germline CDR1 and CDR2 sequences are SGHTA and FQGNSA. The CDR3 has 13 residues. The V gene lost 5 bases and the J gene lost 8 bases, with 13 bases spanning the gap.

The chain employs TRBV27 and TRBJ2-7; 10 nucleotides agree with TRBD2. V was pared by 8 bases and J by 4 bases, with 11 bases of the junction left unmatched. CDR1 and CDR2 from the germline V gene are MNHEY and SMNVEV (reference sequence). This CDR3 spans 15 amino acids. The CDR3 bases are TGTGCCAGCTGGGGGTCTAGCGGGAGTGCGTACGAGCAGTACTTC. Translated: CASWGSSGSAYEQYF.

V and J are TRBV21-1 and TRBJ2-5; the DNA was not compared with TRBD1, the D call given in the table. TRBV21-1 has pseudogene status. This CDR3 spans 20 amino acids. CDR3 sequence: CASSKGRGGDRGHSWETQYF. CDR3 coding DNA: TGTGCCAGCAGCAAAGGGCGCGGGGGAGACAGGGGGCATAGTTGGGAGACCCAGTACTTC.

The chain recombines TRBV7-2 with TRBJ2-1; either TRBD1 or TRBD2 may supply D (5 bases each). The ends were cut back, 2 bases at V and 6 bases at J, with 20 bases in the middle. The CDR3 loop spans 17 amino acids. Germline CDR1 SGHTA, CDR2 FQGNSA. The CDR3: CASSLFSRAAGGNEQFF. For the CDR3, the DNA is TGTGCCAGCAGCTTATTTAGCAGGGCGGCTGGGGGCAATGAGCAGTTCTTC.

The chain combines TRBV7-9 with TRBJ2-6, with D hard to call. Germline V gene data show CDR1 as SEHNR and CDR2 as FQNEAQ (reference sequence). Deletions cut 2 bases from V and 4 bases from J, with 6 bases between. The CDR3 extends over 14 amino acids. The CDR3 region has the DNA TGTGCCAGCAGCTTAAGTTCGGGGGCCAACGTCCTGACTTTC. Its protein product is CASSLSSGANVLTF.

This chain joins TRBV5-1 and TRBJ1-3; TRBD1 is a possible D gene (5 bases). V was pared by 5 bases and J by 1 base, with 16 bases between. Germline V CDR1 and CDR2: SGHRS, YFSETQ. The CDR3 consists of 16 residues. The CDR3 nucleotides are TGCGCCAGCAGACCCGGGACGCTAACATCTGGAAACACCATATATTTT. Amino acids: CASRPGTLTSGNTIYF.

This clone showed up just once. J is TRBJ1-1 and V is TRBV5-1; possibly TRBD1 for D (5 bases). Trimming stripped 4 bases from V and 0 bases from J, with 10 bases between. The CDR3 loop spans 14 amino acids. Germline V gene sequence: CDR1 SGHRS, CDR2 YFSETQ. Written as DNA, the CDR3 is TGCGCCAGCAGCGATGGACAACTGAACACTGAAGCTTTCTTT. It codes for CASSDGQLNTEAFF.

The rearrangement joins TRBV15 to TRBJ1-6, with D possibly being TRBD1 (6 bases). The germline V gene has CDR1 LNHNV and CDR2 YYDKDF (reference sequence). This CDR3 is built from 17 residues. V was trimmed by 0 bases and J by 7 bases, leaving 16 bases between them. The CDR3 reads CATSREVPGARNSPLHF. In DNA form, the CDR3 reads TGTGCCACCAGCAGAGAGGTTCCGGGGGCGAGGAATTCACCCCTCCACTTT.

The V and J genes are TRBV19 and TRBJ2-1; 7 nucleotides agree with TRBD2. The CDR3 contains 14 residues. Germline lookup yields CDR1 LNHDA and CDR2 SQIVND (reference sequence). The V segment lost 4 bases and the J segment 4 bases; nucleotides outside the gene matches: 4. In DNA, the CDR3 is TGTGCCAGTAGTAGATTAGCGGGTTACAATGAGCAGTTCTTC. It is translated as CASSRLAGYNEQFF.

This rearrangement joins TRBV28 to TRBJ1-2, with TRBD1 as a possible D gene (5 bases). Germline lookup yields CDR1 MDHEN and CDR2 SYDVKM. The CDR3 covers 13 residues. CDR3: CALVALQGHGYTF. CDR3 nucleotides: TGTGCTCTCGTGGCACTCCAGGGACATGGCTACACCTTC.

The rearrangement links TRBV7-9 to TRBJ2-5; D not resolved. There are 11 residues in the CDR3. Deletions cut 7 bases from V and 4 bases from J, with 7 bases between. Germline V gene sequence: CDR1 SEHNR, CDR2 FQNEAQ (reference sequence). The CDR3 reads CASTRGETQYF. The CDR3 DNA sequence: TGTGCCAGCACCCGAGGAGAGACCCAGTACTTC.